Below are 21 T cell receptor beta chains sequenced from a single sample in a study of T cells in women clearing cervical HPV infection (dated by TCRdb to 2016 to 2019). Libraries were prepared through the immunoSEQ multiplex PCR assay. TCRdb took this table from immuneACCESS and kept in-frame rearrangements with V and J called. Such tables lack part of the clones; where checked against another copy, unresolved V genes explain under half of the gap, and the rest is unexplained. The sample table records tens of thousands of clones. The ten biggest clones cover more than 8% of the sample. The sequenced sample was blood buffy coat. The source of these receptors is a woman aged 18 to 69 with a cervical HPV16 infection that either progressed to CIN3+ or cleared (not recorded which).

Concerning this clone: With the read ending 3 residues before the CDR3 end, the germline J gene is used to fill in that end. The chain is built from TRBV7-2 and TRBJ2-1, with D uncertain. V lost 7 bases and J 0 bases, leaving 13 bases between the germline ends. In germline, CDR1 is SGHTA, CDR2 FQGNSA. The CDR3 is made up of 15 amino acids. This CDR3 reads CASMRLVNSYNEQFF. CDR3 DNA (partial): TGTGCCAGCATGAGGCTAGTAAACTCCTACAATGAG.

Comment on this clone: The sequence runs out 3 residues before the end of the CDR3; the remainder is reconstructed from the germline J gene. The rearrangement links TRBV19 to TRBJ1-2; D is possibly TRBD1 (6 bases). CDR1 is LNHDA, CDR2 SQIVND, per germline (reference sequence). The CDR3 loop spans 15 amino acids. Trimming stripped 0 bases from V and 3 bases from J, with 11 bases between. The part of the CDR3 DNA that was read is TGTGCCAGTAGTATAGACAGGGGAGGAGACTATGGC. Residues: CASSIDRGGDYG. The whole CDR3 is CASSIDRGGDYGYTF.

As to this clone: The CDR3 extends 3 residues past the end of the read, so its final part is completed from the germline J gene. V is TRBV7-3 and J is TRBJ2-7, with 11 nucleotides matching TRBD2. Trimming cost V 0 bases and J 6 bases; bases outside gene matches: 4. The length of the CDR3 is 15 residues. Per germline, CDR1 SGHTA and CDR2 FQGTGA. This chain's CDR3 is CASSLTGLAGGEQYF. Partial CDR3 DNA: TGTGCCAGCAGCTTAACGGGGCTAGCGGGAGGCGAG.

On this clone: The sequence runs out 3 residues before the end of the CDR3; the remainder is reconstructed from the germline J gene. The identical CDR3 is also encoded by other nucleotide sequences in the sample. The rearrangement links TRBV18 to TRBJ2-7; tentatively, D is TRBD1 (6 bases). The germline CDR1 and CDR2 sequences are KGHSH and LQKENI. The CDR3 sequence is 15 residues long. V was clipped by 0 bases and J by 4 bases, with 13 bases between them. Partial CDR3 DNA: TGTGCCAGCTCACCACCAGCGACAGGTAGTTACGAG. Amino acids: CASSPPATGSYE. The complete CDR3 sequence is CASSPPATGSYEQYF. Variable domain in full (rest from reference TRBV18 and TRBJ2-7): NAGVMQNPRHLVRRRGQEARLRCSPMKGHSHVYWYRQLPEEGLKFMVYLQKENIIDESGMPKERFSAEFPKEGPSILRIQQVVRGDSAAYFCASSPPATGSYEQYFGPGTRLTVT.

With regard to this clone: The observed sequence ends 3 residues before the CDR3 terminus, with the missing tail filled in from the germline J gene. V is TRBV19 and J is TRBJ2-4; 9 bases map to TRBD1. CDR1 and CDR2 from the germline V gene are LNHDA and SQIVND (reference sequence). CDR3 length: 15 amino acids. This CDR3 is CASSTSGTGNYGQYF. The sequenced part of the CDR3 DNA is TGTGCCAGTAGTACCTCCGGGACAGGGAACTATGGT. Combining the CDR3 with reference TRBV19 and TRBJ2-4 gives the whole variable domain DGGITQSPKYLFRKEGQNVTLSCEQNLNHDAMYWYRQDPGQGLRLIYYSQIVNDFQKGDIAEGYSVSREKKESFPLTVTSAQKNPTAFYLCASSTSGTGNYGQYFGAGTRLSVL.

Concerning this clone itself: The read gets to within 3 residues of the CDR3 end, and the germline J gene fills in the rest. V gene TRBV5-1 combines with J gene TRBJ2-3, with 7 bases matching TRBD1. In germline, CDR1 is SGHRS, CDR2 YFSETQ. The CDR3 sequence is 15 residues long. Losses at the gene ends were 5 bases for V and 2 bases for J; bases not matched to a gene: 8. The chain's CDR3 is CASRRDSTNTDTQYF. The DNA read from the CDR3 is TGCGCCAGCAGACGGGACAGTACCAACACAGATACG.

Points on this clone: The read gets to within 3 residues of the CDR3 end, and the germline J gene fills in the rest. The V call is TRBV6-1, the J call TRBJ2-1; 9 nucleotides line up with TRBD1. This CDR3 has 15 amino acids. Trimming cost V 4 bases and J 9 bases; bases outside gene matches: 10. Germline V gene sequence: CDR1 MNHNS, CDR2 SASEGT. CDR3 region: CASSGTTGGVFEQFF. The covered CDR3 bases are TGTGCCAGCAGTGGAACGACAGGGGGGGTTTTTGAG.

A word on this clone: The read terminates 3 residues ahead of where the CDR3 ends, so the germline J gene completes it. The chain joins TRBV2 to TRBJ1-2, with 10 bases aligning to TRBD1. The V segment lost 3 bases and the J segment 4 bases; nucleotides outside the gene matches: 11. CDR1 and CDR2 from the germline V gene are SNHLY and FYNNEI. This CDR3 comprises 17 residues. This CDR3 is CASSEQGQGIRGYGYTF. The covered CDR3 bases are TGTGCCAGCAGTGAGCAGGGACAGGGGATTCGTGGCTATGGC.

In the case of this clone: The missing CDR3 end, 3 residues past where the read stops, is filled in from the germline J gene. The chain recombines TRBV20-1 with TRBJ2-4; 16 nucleotides agree with TRBD2. After removal of 6 bases from V and 3 bases from J, the junction contained 2 bases not matched to a gene. The CDR3 is made up of 15 amino acids. The V gene's germline CDR1 is DFQATT and CDR2 SNEGSKA (reference sequence). Here the CDR3 reads CSAGTSGRGKNIQYF. The CDR3 DNA, read in part, is TGCAGTGCCGGGACTAGCGGGAGGGGCAAAAACATT.

The DNA read from the CDR3 is TGCAGCGTGGGGACTAGCGGGGCGAGGGATACG. Translated, it gives CSVGTSGARDT. Given in full, the CDR3 is CSVGTSGARDTQYF. This sequence joins TRBV29-1 and TRBJ2-3, with 13 bases lining up with TRBD2. Sequencing ends 3 residues short of the CDR3 end; the germline J gene provides the rest. CDR3 length equals 14 residues. Germline lookup yields CDR1 SQVTM and CDR2 ANQGSEA. J lost 6 bases, V lost 6 bases, and 6 bases had no gene match.

Turning to this clone: Read coverage stops 3 residues before the CDR3 terminus; the germline J gene supplies the remainder. The chain recombines TRBV6-7 with TRBJ1-2, with 9 nucleotides matching TRBD1. TRBV6-7 is an ORF, with its function uncertain. J lost 3 bases, V lost 4 bases, and 6 bases had no gene match. This CDR3 region has 15 residues. The CDR3 spells CASSSWDRVDYGYTF. The CDR3 DNA, read in part, is TGTGCCAGCAGTTCATGGGACAGGGTAGACTATGGC.

Notes on this clone: The CDR3 is cut off 3 residues early in the read; its end comes from the germline J gene. The V call is TRBV18, the J call TRBJ1-1, with 12 bases lining up with TRBD1. Germline CDR1 and CDR2: KGHSH and LQKENI. V gave up 6 bases and J gave up 7 bases; unmatched junction bases: 15. This CDR3 comprises 17 residues. The CDR3 sequence: CASSRQSGTGGFVEAFF. The sequenced part of the CDR3 DNA is TGTGCCAGCTCCCGTCAATCCGGGACAGGGGGCTTTGTTGAA.

Turning to this clone: The read terminates 3 residues ahead of where the CDR3 ends, so the germline J gene completes it. The chain has TRBV5-1 and TRBJ1-1; 7 bases match TRBD1. Germline CDR1 reads SGHRS; CDR2 reads YFSETQ. CDR3 length: 14 amino acids. With 4 bases clipped from V and 1 base from J, the junction kept 4 bases outside the gene matches. This CDR3 is CASSAGQANTEAFF. The CDR3 bases that were read are TGCGCCAGCAGCGCAGGACAGGCGAACACTGAA.

Worth noting for this clone: The observed sequence ends 3 residues before the CDR3 terminus, with the missing tail filled in from the germline J gene. The J gene is TRBJ2-1, the V gene TRBV7-9; 9 nucleotides line up with TRBD1. Trimming at V came to 7 bases and at J to 3 bases, leaving 4 bases not matched to a gene. CDR3 size: 14 residues. The germline CDR1 and CDR2 sequences are SEHNR and FQNEAQ (reference sequence). Incomplete CDR3 DNA: TGTGCCAGCAACCGACAGGGGGTCTACAATGAG. Protein product: CASNRQGVYNE. The CDR3, in full, reads CASNRQGVYNEQFF.

As to this clone: From the germline J gene comes the end of the CDR3, since the read stops 3 residues before it. The chain employs TRBV5-1 and TRBJ1-2; 8 positions agree with TRBD1. The CDR3 is 15 amino acids. CDR1 is SGHRS, CDR2 YFSETQ, per germline. After removal of 4 bases from V and 2 bases from J, the junction contained 7 bases not matched to a gene. The CDR3 spells CASSPGQGVNYGYTF. Partial CDR3 DNA: TGCGCCAGCAGCCCCGGACAGGGAGTAAACTATGGC.

Points on this clone: The read gets to within 3 residues of the CDR3 end, and the germline J gene fills in the rest. The chain is built from TRBV10-1 and TRBJ2-3; TRBD1 is a possible D gene (6 bases). With 3 bases removed from V and 4 bases from J, the gap between germline ends came to 8 bases. The germline V gene has CDR1 WNHNN and CDR2 SYGVQD (reference sequence). The length of the CDR3 is 13 residues. The CDR3 spells CASSDRGPDTQYF. The DNA read from the CDR3 is TGCGCCAGCAGTGACAGGGGCCCAGATACG.

As concerns this clone: Coverage ceases 3 residues before the CDR3 finishes, and the germline J gene fills in the end. The chain combines TRBV30 with TRBJ2-6; D is possibly TRBD2 (5 bases). Germline loops: CDR1 GTSNPN, CDR2 SVGIG (reference sequence). Trimming stripped 1 base from V and 1 base from J, with 11 bases between. This CDR3 comprises 16 residues. The CDR3 spells CAWSDPGDSGANVLTF. CDR3 DNA, as far as it was read: TGTGCCTGGAGTGATCCCGGGGATTCTGGGGCCAACGTC.

Comments on this clone: Read sequence stops 3 residues before the CDR3 end, and the germline J gene provides the missing end. The J gene is TRBJ1-2, the V gene TRBV7-2; 9 bases map to TRBD1. Germline V CDR1 and CDR2: SGHTA, FQGNSA. J lost 5 bases, V lost 0 bases, and 7 bases had no gene match. The CDR3 contains 16 residues. Here the CDR3 reads CASSLALQGAIYGYTF. The CDR3 DNA, read in part, is TGTGCCAGCAGCTTAGCCTTACAGGGGGCGATTTATGGC.

Note on this clone: The read halts 3 residues ahead of the CDR3 end, with the missing end drawn from the germline J gene. J is TRBJ2-3 and V is TRBV7-6, with D unclear. The CDR3 extends over 16 amino acids. V was clipped by 6 bases and J by 2 bases, with 18 bases between them. From germline, CDR1 is SGHVS and CDR2 FNYEAQ. The CDR3 bases that were read are TGTGCCAGCAGTACGATCCCGGGTAGCATCACAGATACG. Its translation: CASSTIPGSITDT. The whole CDR3 protein reads CASSTIPGSITDTQYF.

As regards this clone: The CDR3 end lies 3 residues beyond the end of the read and is filled in from the germline J gene. V is TRBV19 and J is TRBJ2-3; D is perhaps TRBD1 (6 bases). This CDR3 is 13 amino acids long. CDR1 is LNHDA and CDR2 is SQIVND in the germline V gene (reference sequence). V was shortened by 6 bases and J by 0 bases, with 7 bases between the two germline ends. CDR3 DNA (partial): TGTGCCAGTAGGGACAGTAGCACAGATACG. It is translated as CASRDSSTDT. The CDR3 as a whole reads CASRDSSTDTQYF.

A word on this clone: The DNA ends 3 residues before the CDR3 does, and the rest of the CDR3 is filled in from the germline J gene. This sample also contains other DNA sequences that code for the same CDR3. The rearrangement links TRBV5-6 to TRBJ1-3; a weak D match, TRBD1 (6 bases). Germline lookup yields CDR1 SGHDT and CDR2 YYEEEE. V lost 4 bases to trimming and J lost 8 bases, with 16 bases between them. The CDR3 length is 14 residues. The sequenced part of the CDR3 DNA is TGTGCCAGCAGCCTGACAGGTGAAACGTACACC. Translated, it gives CASSLTGETYT. Given in full, the CDR3 is CASSLTGETYTIYF.